These 9 T cell receptor beta chains were sequenced from one sample in a study of shared clonotypes between healthy human individuals. Only in-frame clones appear in the TCRdb table, and some are missing; sequencing was by immunoSEQ multiplex PCR. The table lists fewer than 600,000 clones, roughly three quarters of them singletons. The sample comprised PBMCs. These receptors were collected from a woman between 40 and 55 years old in good health. Some clones in this sample may be carry-over from other donors' samples.

The chain carries TRBV29-1 and TRBJ2-7; no firm D call. This CDR3 is built from 12 residues. V lost 7 bases and J lost 3, with 13 bases in between. The V gene's germline CDR1 is SQVTM and CDR2 ANQGSEA. The CDR3, as DNA: TGCAGCGCAGCTTTGTACGGCTACGAGCAGTACTTC. Amino acid sequence: CSAALYGYEQYF.

This clone has a count of ten or more. This same CDR3 is encoded by further DNA sequences in the sample. The chain is built from TRBV30 and TRBJ1-2; D gene uncertain. CDR3 length: 11 residues. Germline V gene data show CDR1 as GTSNPN and CDR2 as SVGIG (reference sequence). Deletions cut 4 bases from V and 4 bases from J, with 7 bases between. In nucleotides, the CDR3 is TGTGCCTGGACGGGGTTCTATGGCTACACCTTC. This codes for CAWTGFYGYTF.

The V call is TRBV18, the J call TRBJ2-1; 7 bases line up with TRBD2. Germline CDR1 and CDR2: KGHSH and LQKENI. J lost 7 bases, V lost 1 base, and 7 bases had no gene match. The CDR3 runs 15 residues. CDR3 coding DNA: TGTGCCAGCTCACCACAAGCGGGACCCGAGAATGAGCAGTTCTTC. Its protein is CASSPQAGPENEQFF.

The chain couples TRBV5-4 to TRBJ2-1; 13 bases agree with TRBD2. The germline gives CDR1 SGHNT, CDR2 YYREEE (reference sequence). This CDR3 comprises 14 residues. J gave up 10 bases and V 3 bases, and 4 bases lay outside the gene matches. In nucleotides, the CDR3 is TGTGCCAGCAGCTCGGGACTAGCGGGACGAGAGCAGTTCTTC. This encodes CASSSGLAGREQFF.

This chain joins TRBV28 and TRBJ1-2; 7 nucleotides line up with TRBD1. Trimming took 7 bases from V and 7 from J; bases not matched to a gene: 9. The CDR3 has 13 amino acids. Germline loops: CDR1 MDHEN, CDR2 SYDVKM. Here the CDR3 DNA reads TGTGCCAGCAAGGGGAGGGACAGAAGTGGCTACACCTTC. Its translation is CASKGRDRSGYTF.

V gene TRBV13 combines with J gene TRBJ1-1; D gene ambiguous. Trimming pared 4 bases from V and 7 bases from J, leaving 7 bases between. Germline V CDR1 and CDR2: PRHDT, FYEKMQ (reference sequence). The CDR3 has 11 residues. CDR3 DNA: TGTGCCAGCAGCTCCCGGATTGAAGCTTTCTTT. Amino acid sequence: CASSSRIEAFF.

This clone showed up just a few times. The chain combines TRBV4-2 with TRBJ1-3; 10 nucleotides match TRBD1. From germline, CDR1 is LGHNA and CDR2 YNFKEQ. The CDR3 spans 16 residues. V lost 0 bases, J lost 7 bases, and 6 bases stayed unmatched. The CDR3 loop is CASSQEGGQGFNTIYF. The CDR3 nucleotides are TGTGCCAGCAGCCAAGAAGGGGGACAGGGGTTCAACACCATATATTTT.

This sequence joins TRBV27 and TRBJ2-1, with TRBD2 matching over 8 bases. With 10 bases clipped from V and 4 bases from J, the junction kept 12 bases outside the gene matches. Germline V gene lookup returns CDR1 MNHEY and CDR2 SMNVEV (reference sequence). CDR3 length: 15 residues. The CDR3 here is CATGGPSGRYNEQFF. The CDR3 DNA reads TGTGCCACGGGGGGGCCTAGCGGCCGATACAATGAGCAGTTCTTC.

Comment on this clone: It differs at one base from a far larger clone, so likely a read error. This sample includes further DNA sequences coding for the same CDR3. This chain joins TRBV2 and TRBJ1-3; TRBD1 agrees at 8 bases. This CDR3 spans 13 amino acids. Germline loops: CDR1 SNHLY, CDR2 FYNNEI. The CDR3 sequence is CASRGQAGNTIYF. In DNA form, the CDR3 reads TGTGCCAGCAGGGGACAGGCTGGAAACACCATATATTTC.